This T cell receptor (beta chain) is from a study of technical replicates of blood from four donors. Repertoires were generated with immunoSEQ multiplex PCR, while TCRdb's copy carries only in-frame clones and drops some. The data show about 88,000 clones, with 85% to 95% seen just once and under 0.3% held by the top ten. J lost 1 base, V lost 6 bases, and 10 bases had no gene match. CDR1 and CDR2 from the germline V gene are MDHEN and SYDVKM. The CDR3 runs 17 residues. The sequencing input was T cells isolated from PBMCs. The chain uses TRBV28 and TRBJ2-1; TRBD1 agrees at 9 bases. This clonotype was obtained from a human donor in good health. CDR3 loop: CASSKDRGSPSYNEQFF. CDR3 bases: TGTGCCAGCAGCAAGGACAGGGGTTCGCCGTCCTACAATGAGCAGTTCTTC.